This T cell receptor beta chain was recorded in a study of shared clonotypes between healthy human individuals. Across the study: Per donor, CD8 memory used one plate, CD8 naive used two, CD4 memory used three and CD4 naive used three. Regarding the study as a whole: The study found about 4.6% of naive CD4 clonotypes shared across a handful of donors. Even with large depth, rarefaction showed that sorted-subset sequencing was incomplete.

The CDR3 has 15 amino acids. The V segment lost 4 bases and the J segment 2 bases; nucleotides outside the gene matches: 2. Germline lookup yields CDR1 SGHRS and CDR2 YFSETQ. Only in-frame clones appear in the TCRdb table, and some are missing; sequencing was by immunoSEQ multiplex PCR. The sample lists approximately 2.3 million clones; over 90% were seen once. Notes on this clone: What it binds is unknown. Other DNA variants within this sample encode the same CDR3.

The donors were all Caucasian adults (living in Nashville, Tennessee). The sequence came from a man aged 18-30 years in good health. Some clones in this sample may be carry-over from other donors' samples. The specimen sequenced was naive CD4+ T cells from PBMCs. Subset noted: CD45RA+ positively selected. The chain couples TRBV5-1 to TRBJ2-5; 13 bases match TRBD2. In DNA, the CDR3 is TGCGCCAGCAGCAGGGGACTAGCGGGGCAAGAGACCCAGTACTTC. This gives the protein CASSRGLAGQETQYF.